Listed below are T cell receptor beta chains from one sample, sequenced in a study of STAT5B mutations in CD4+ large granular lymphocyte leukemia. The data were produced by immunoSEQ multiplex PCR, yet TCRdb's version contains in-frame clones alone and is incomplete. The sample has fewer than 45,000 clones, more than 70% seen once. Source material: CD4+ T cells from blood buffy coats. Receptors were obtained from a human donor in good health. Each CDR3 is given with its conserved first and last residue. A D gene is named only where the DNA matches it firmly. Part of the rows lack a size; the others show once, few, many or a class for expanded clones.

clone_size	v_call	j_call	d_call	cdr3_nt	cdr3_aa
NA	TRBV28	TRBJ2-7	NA	TGTGCCAGCAGGGGTGGCGGGGCCACCTACGAGCAGTACTTC	CASRGGGATYEQYF
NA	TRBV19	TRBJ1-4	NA	TGTGCCAGTACTCGGACGCAAGGATCTGGAAAACTGTTTTTT	CASTRTQGSGKLFF
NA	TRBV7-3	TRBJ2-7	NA	TGTGCCAGCAGCTCATGGACGCGCGCCTCCTACGAGCAGTACTTC	CASSSWTRASYEQYF
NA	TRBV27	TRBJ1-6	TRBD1	TGTGCCAGCAGATTCTCCCGACAGGGATTTGGGTATTCACCCCTCCACTTT	CASRFSRQGFGYSPLHF
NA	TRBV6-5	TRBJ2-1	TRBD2	TGTGCCAGCAGTTACTCGTCTAGCGGGAGAGTAGAGCAGTTCTTC	CASSYSSSGRVEQFF
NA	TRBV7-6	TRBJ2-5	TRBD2	TGTGCCAGCAGCTTAGGACTAGCGGGGGTCAGGACCCAGTACTTC	CASSLGLAGVRTQYF
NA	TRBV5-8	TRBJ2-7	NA	TGTGCCAGCAGCTTCTGGACTCTAACCTACGAGCAGTACTTC	CASSFWTLTYEQYF
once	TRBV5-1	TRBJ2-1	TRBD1	TGCGCCAGCAGCAACCGGGACAGGGGTCAGCGACGCAATGAGCAGTTCTTC	CASSNRDRGQRRNEQFF
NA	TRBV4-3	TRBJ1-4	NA	TGCGCCAGCAGCCAAGATCTGGGGGACGTAAAACTGTTTTTT	CASSQDLGDVKLFF
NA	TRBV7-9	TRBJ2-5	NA	TGTGCCAGCAGGTCCCCTATGAAGGACCAAGAGACCCAGTACTTC	CASRSPMKDQETQYF
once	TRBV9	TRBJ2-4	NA	TGTGCCAGCAGCACCGGGACCATGGGAAACATTCAGTACTTC	CASSTGTMGNIQYF
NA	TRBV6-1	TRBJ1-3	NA	TGTGCCAGCAGTGAATGGGGGTCTGGAAACACCATATATTTT	CASSEWGSGNTIYF
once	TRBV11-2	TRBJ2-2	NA	TGTGCCAGCAGCTTAGCCACAGGGTCCGCCGGGGAGCTGTTTTTT	CASSLATGSAGELFF
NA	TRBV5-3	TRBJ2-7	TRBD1	TGTGCCAGAAGCTCGACAGGGGCCCGCTCCTACGAGCAGTACTTC	CARSSTGARSYEQYF
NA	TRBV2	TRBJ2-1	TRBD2	TGTGCCAGCAGTGACTGGCGGGGGGGCCGTGAGCAGTTCTTC	CASSDWRGGREQFF
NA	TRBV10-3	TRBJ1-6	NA	TGTGCCATCAGTGAGATCACGAACAGGGTGGGGGGATATAATTCACCCCTCCACTTT	CAISEITNRVGGYNSPLHF
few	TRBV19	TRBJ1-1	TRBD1	TGTGCCAGTAGTATTTACGGACAGGGCTCGAACACTGAAGCTTTCTTT	CASSIYGQGSNTEAFF
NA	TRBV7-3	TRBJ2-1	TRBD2	TGTGCCAGCAGCTTACTCGGGACTAGCGGGAGGTCTGGAAGTTACAATGAGCAGTTCTTC	CASSLLGTSGRSGSYNEQFF
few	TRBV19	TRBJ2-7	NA	TGTGCCAGTAGTGAGTCGTACTTC	CASSESYF
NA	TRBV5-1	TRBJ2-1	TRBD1	TGCGCCAGCAGCCCCGGGACAGGGAACAGGAATGAGCAGTTCTTC	CASSPGTGNRNEQFF
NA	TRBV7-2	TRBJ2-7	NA	TGTGCCAGCAGCTCGACCCGGACTGGCGAGCAGTACTTC	CASSSTRTGEQYF
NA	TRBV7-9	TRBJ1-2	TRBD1	TGTGCCAGCAGCTCAGCAGGGGGCAACTATGGCTACACCTTC	CASSSAGGNYGYTF